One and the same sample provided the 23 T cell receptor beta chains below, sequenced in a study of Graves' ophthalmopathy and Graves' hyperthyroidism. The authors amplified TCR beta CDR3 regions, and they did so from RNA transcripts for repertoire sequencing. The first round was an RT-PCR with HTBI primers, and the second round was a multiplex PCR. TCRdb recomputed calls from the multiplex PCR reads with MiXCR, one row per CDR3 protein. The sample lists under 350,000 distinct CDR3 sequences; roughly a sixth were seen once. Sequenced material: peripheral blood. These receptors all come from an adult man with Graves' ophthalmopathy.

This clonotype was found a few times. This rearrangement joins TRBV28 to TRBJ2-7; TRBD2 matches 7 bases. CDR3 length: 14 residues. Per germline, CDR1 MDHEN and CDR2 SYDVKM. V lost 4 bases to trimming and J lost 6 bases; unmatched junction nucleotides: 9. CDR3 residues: CASSSLAGVGEQYF. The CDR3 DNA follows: TGTGCCAGCAGTTCATTGGCGGGAGTTGGCGAGCAGTACTTC.

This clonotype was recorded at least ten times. DNA of the CDR3: TGTGCCTGGAGTGTACGGGACATGAATCAGCCCCAGCATTTT. This codes for CAWSVRDMNQPQHF. V usage is TRBV30 and J usage is TRBJ1-5; D possibly corresponds to TRBD1 (6 bases). Trimming left V 0 bases short and J 4 bases short, with 10 bases between. The CDR3 runs to 14 residues. From germline, CDR1 is GTSNPN and CDR2 SVGIG (reference sequence).

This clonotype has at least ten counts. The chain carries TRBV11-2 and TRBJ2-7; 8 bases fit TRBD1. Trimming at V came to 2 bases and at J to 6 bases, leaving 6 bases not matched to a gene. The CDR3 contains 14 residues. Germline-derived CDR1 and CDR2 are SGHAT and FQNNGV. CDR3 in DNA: TGTGCCAGCAGCTTAAGCAGGGGGCGCGGCGAGCAGTACTTC. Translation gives CASSLSRGRGEQYF.

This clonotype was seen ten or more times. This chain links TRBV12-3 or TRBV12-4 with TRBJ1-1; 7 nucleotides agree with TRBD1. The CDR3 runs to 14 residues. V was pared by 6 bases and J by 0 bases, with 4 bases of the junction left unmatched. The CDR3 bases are TGTGCCAGCAGCAAACAGGGGATGAACACTGAAGCTTTCTTT. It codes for CASSKQGMNTEAFF.

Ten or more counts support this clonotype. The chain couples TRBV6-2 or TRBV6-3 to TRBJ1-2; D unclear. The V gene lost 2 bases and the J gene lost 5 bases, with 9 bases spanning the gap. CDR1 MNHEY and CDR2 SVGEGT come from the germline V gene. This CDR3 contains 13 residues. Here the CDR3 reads CASSYRNTYGYTF. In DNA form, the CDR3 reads TGTGCCAGCAGTTACCGAAATACTTATGGCTACACCTTC.

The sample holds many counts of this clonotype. In nucleotides, the CDR3 is TGTGCCAGCAGTGGGGGGACTTACACCGGGGAGCTGTTTTTT. This encodes CASSGGTYTGELFF. V and J are TRBV2 and TRBJ2-2; TRBD2 might be the D (6 bases). Germline CDR1 is SNHLY and CDR2 is FYNNEI. The germline V and J ends were trimmed by 4 bases and 3 bases, with 9 bases remaining between them. The CDR3 loop spans 14 amino acids.

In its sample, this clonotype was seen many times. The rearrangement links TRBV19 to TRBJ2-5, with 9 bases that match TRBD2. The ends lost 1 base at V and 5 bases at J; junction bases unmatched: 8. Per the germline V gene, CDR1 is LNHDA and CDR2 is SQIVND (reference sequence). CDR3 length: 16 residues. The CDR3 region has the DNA TGTGCCAGTAGTATAGGTGTAGCGGGAGCTCGGGAGACCCAGTACTTC. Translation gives CASSIGVAGARETQYF.

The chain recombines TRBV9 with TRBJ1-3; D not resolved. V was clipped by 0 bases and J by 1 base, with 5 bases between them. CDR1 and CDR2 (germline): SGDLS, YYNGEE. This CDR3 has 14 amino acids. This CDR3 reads CASSVEGSGNTIYF. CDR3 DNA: TGTGCCAGCAGCGTAGAAGGATCTGGAAACACCATATATTTT.

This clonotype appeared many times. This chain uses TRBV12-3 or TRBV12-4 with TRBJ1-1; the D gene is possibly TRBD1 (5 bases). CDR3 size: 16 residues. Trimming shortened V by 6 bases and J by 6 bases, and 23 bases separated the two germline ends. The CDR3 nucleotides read TGTGCCAGCAGCCTCCAGGGAATTAGGCGCAGCGCTGAAGCTTTCTTT. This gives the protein CASSLQGIRRSAEAFF.

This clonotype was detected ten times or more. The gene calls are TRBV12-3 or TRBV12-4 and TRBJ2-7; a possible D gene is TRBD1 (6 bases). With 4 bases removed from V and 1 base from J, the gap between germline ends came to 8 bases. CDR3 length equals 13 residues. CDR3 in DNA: TGTGCCAGCAGTTCGGGACATTCCTACGAGCAGTACTTC. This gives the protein CASSSGHSYEQYF.

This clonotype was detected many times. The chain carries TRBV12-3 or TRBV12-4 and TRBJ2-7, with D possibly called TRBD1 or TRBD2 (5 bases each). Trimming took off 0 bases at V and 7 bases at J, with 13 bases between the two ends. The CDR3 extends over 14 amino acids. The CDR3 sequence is CASSLAMGPREQYF. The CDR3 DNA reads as TGTGCCAGCAGTTTAGCGATGGGACCCCGGGAGCAGTACTTC.

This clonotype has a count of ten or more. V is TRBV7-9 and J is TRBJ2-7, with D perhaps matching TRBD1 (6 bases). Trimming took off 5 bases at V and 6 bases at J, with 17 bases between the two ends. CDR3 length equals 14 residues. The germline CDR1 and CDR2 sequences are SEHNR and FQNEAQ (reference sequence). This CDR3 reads CASSKGVYALEQYF. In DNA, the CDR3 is TGTGCCAGCAGCAAGGGGGTCTACGCCCTCGAGCAGTACTTC. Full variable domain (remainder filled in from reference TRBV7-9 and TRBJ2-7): DTGVSQNPRHKITKRGQNVTFRCDPISEHNRLYWYRQTLGQGPEFLTYFQNEAQLEKSRLLSDRFSAERPKGSFSTLEIQRTEQGDSAMYLCASSKGVYALEQYFGPGTRLTVT.

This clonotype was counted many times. The CDR3 region is CASSFGVYSNQPQHF. The CDR3 DNA reads TGTGCCAGCAGTTTCGGGGTGTATAGCAATCAGCCCCAGCATTTT. The chain couples TRBV27 to TRBJ1-5; D ambiguous. Germline assignment: CDR1 MNHEY and CDR2 SMNVEV (reference sequence). The ends were cut back, 3 bases at V and 0 bases at J, with 9 bases in the middle. CDR3 length: 15 residues.

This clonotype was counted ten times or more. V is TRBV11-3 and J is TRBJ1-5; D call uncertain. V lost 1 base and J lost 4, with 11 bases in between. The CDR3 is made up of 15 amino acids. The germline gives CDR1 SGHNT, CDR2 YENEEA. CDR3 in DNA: TGTGCCAGCAGCTTAGGAGGGATCAAGAATCAGCCCCAGCATTTT. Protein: CASSLGGIKNQPQHF.

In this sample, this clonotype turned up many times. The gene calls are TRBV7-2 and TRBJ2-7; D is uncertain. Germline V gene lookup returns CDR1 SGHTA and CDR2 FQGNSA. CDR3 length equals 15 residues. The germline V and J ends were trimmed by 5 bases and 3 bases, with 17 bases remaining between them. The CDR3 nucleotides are TGTGCCAGCAGCCCCGGTCCCCTCTCCTACTACGAGCAGTACTTC. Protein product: CASSPGPLSYYEQYF.

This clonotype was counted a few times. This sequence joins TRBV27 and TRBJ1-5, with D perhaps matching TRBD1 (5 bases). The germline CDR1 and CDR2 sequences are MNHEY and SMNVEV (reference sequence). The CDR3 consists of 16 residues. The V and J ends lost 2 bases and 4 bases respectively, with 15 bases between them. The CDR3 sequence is CASSLNFLGGNQPQHF. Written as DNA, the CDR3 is TGTGCCAGCAGTTTAAATTTTCTTGGGGGAAATCAGCCCCAGCATTTT.

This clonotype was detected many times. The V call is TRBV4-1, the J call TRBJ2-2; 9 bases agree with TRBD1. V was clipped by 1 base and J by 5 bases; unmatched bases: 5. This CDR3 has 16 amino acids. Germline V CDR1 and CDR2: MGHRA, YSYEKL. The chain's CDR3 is CASSQATGGRTGELFF. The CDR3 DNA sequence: TGCGCCAGCAGCCAAGCCACAGGGGGCAGGACCGGGGAGCTGTTTTTT.

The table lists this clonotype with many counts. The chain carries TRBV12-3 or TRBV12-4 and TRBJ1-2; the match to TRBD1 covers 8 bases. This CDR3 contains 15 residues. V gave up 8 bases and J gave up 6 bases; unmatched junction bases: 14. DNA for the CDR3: TGTGCCAGCTACCTTCGCGGACAGGGATCGGATGGCTACACCTTC. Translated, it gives CASYLRGQGSDGYTF.

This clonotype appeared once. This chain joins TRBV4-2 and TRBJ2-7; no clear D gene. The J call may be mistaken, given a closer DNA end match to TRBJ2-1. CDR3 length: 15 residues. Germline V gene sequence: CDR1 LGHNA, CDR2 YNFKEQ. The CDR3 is CASSQVAILVGKQFF. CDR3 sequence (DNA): TGTGCCAGCAGCCAAGTCGCGATCTTGGTTGGGAAGCAGTTCTTC.

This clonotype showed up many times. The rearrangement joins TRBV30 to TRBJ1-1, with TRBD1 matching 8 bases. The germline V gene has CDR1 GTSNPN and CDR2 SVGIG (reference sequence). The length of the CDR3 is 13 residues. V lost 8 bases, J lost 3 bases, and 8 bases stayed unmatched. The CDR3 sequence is CAKRTGLDTEAFF. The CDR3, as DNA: TGTGCCAAACGGACAGGGCTGGACACTGAAGCTTTCTTT.

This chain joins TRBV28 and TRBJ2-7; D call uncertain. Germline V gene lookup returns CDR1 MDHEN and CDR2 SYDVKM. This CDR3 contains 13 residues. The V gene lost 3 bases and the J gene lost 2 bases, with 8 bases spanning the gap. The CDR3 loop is CASSFGLAYEQYF. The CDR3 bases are TGTGCCAGCAGTTTCGGGCTAGCCTACGAGCAGTACTTC.

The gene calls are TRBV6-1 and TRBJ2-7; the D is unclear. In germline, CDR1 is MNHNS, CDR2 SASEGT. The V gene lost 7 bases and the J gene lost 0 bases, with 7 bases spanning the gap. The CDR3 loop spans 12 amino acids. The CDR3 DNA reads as TGTGCCAGCATGCGATACTCCTACGAGCAGTACTTC. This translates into CASMRYSYEQYF.

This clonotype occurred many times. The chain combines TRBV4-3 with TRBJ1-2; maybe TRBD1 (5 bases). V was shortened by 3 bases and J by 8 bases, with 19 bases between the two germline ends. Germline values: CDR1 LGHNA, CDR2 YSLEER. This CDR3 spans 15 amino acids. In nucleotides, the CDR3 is TGCGCCAGCAGCCAGACCAGGGTTAGCCTCTGGGGCTACACCTTC. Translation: CASSQTRVSLWGYTF.